This entry lists 27 T cell receptor beta chains sequenced from one sample in a study of blood T cell repertoires in COVID-19. Clones were read by immunoSEQ multiplex PCR, and TCRdb kept only the in-frame ones, dropping some. The table shows 250,000 to 350,000 clones, with approximately 88% occurring only once. The specimen sequenced was peripheral blood. The source of these receptors is a human donor with COVID-19, enrolled during active disease. The donor label of this sample is uncertain.

This clone has more than one count but fewer than ten. This sequence joins TRBV7-9 and TRBJ2-1, with TRBD2 identical over 10 bases. CDR1 and CDR2 (germline): SEHNR, FQNEAQ (reference sequence). Losses at the gene ends were 4 bases for V and 9 bases for J; bases not matched to a gene: 12. The CDR3 sequence is 16 residues long. The CDR3 sequence: CASSSATSGTKVEQFF. The CDR3 DNA follows: TGTGCCAGCAGCTCCGCTACTAGCGGGACTAAGGTTGAGCAGTTCTTC.

J is TRBJ2-3 and V is TRBV10-2, with D possibly TRBD2 on 6 matching bases. The CDR3 totals 13 residues. From germline, CDR1 is WSHSY and CDR2 SAAADI. V lost 6 bases and J 2 bases, leaving 9 bases between the germline ends. CDR3 coding DNA: TGCGCCAGCAGACTAGCCTCCACAGATACGCAGTATTTT. Translation gives CASRLASTDTQYF.

This chain uses TRBV4-1 with TRBJ1-2; D unresolved. CDR3 size: 14 residues. Trimming left V 4 bases short and J 4 bases short, with 13 bases between. The germline V gene has CDR1 MGHRA and CDR2 YSYEKL. The CDR3 nucleotides read TGCGCCAGCAGCCCGCCGGGAGACTCCTATGGCTACACCTTC. This encodes CASSPPGDSYGYTF.

The V gene is TRBV12-3 or TRBV12-4, the J gene TRBJ2-3, with a tentative D call TRBD2 (5 bases). This CDR3 has 12 residues. Trimming left V 8 bases short and J 5 bases short, with 11 bases between. The CDR3 DNA follows: TGTGCCAGCGAGGGAGTCGGAGATACGCAGTATTTT. Translation gives CASEGVGDTQYF.

The chain combines TRBV11-1 with TRBJ1-2; perhaps TRBD1 as D (5 bases). Trimming took off 4 bases at V and 4 bases at J, with 13 bases between the two ends. The CDR3 sequence is 14 residues long. Germline V gives CDR1 SGHAT, CDR2 FQDESV (reference sequence). The CDR3 DNA is TGTGCCAGCAGCTACGGAGGGGATGCCTATGGCTACACCTTC. It encodes CASSYGGDAYGYTF.

The rearrangement joins TRBV10-3 to TRBJ2-1; the D is unclear. CDR3 size: 12 residues. Trimming took off 3 bases at V and 7 bases at J, with 7 bases between the two ends. Per the germline V gene, CDR1 is ENHRY and CDR2 is SYGVKD. The CDR3: CAISDDRNEQFF. The CDR3 DNA is TGTGCCATCAGTGACGATCGGAATGAGCAGTTCTTC.

The chain combines TRBV9 with TRBJ1-1, with 7 bases identical to TRBD1. Germline values: CDR1 SGDLS, CDR2 YYNGEE. V shed 0 bases and J 5 bases; nucleotides not matched to a gene: 4. This CDR3 contains 14 residues. The CDR3 sequence is CASSVGDRGTEAFF. CDR3 DNA sequence: TGTGCCAGCAGCGTAGGGGACAGAGGGACTGAAGCTTTCTTT. The complete variable domain, with remaining parts taken from reference TRBV9 and TRBJ1-1, reads DSGVTQTPKHLITATGQRVTLRCSPRSGDLSVYWYQQSLDQGLQFLIQYYNGEERAKGNILERFSAQQFPDLHSELNLSSLELGDSALYFCASSVGDRGTEAFFGQGTRLTVV.

This chain links TRBV30 with TRBJ2-6; D gene ambiguous. Trimming cost V 4 bases and J 2 bases, with 3 bases left between them. The CDR3 extends over 12 amino acids. Germline-derived CDR1 and CDR2 are GTSNPN and SVGIG (reference sequence). CDR3 residues: CAWNTGANVLTF. For the CDR3, the DNA is TGTGCCTGGAACACTGGGGCCAACGTCCTGACTTTC.

The gene calls are TRBV6-5 and TRBJ2-7, with 9 bases lining up with TRBD2. Germline CDR1 MNHEY, CDR2 SVGAGI. This CDR3 region has 14 residues. V shed 6 bases, J shed 3 bases, and the junction held 6 bases outside the gene matches. CDR3 in DNA: TGTGCCAGCAGCCTGGGACTAGCTAACTACGAGCAGTACTTC. Its protein is CASSLGLANYEQYF.

The chain links TRBV4-3 to TRBJ2-7, with 7 bases matching TRBD2. The CDR3 spans 15 residues. The trim removed 5 bases at V and 3 bases at J, leaving 10 bases unmatched. CDR1 is LGHNA and CDR2 is YSLEER in the germline V gene. CDR3 sequence reads: CASSARYPGGYEQYF. The CDR3 bases are TGCGCCAGCAGCGCGCGTTATCCGGGGGGCTACGAGCAGTACTTC.

The CDR3 here is CASRTRGSTDTQYF. The CDR3 DNA reads TGTGCCAGTAGGACCAGGGGGAGCACAGATACGCAGTATTTT. This chain links TRBV19 with TRBJ2-3, with TRBD1 matching over 7 bases. The CDR3 has 14 amino acids. Per the germline V gene, CDR1 is LNHDA and CDR2 is SQIVND (reference sequence). J was trimmed by 0 bases and V by 6 bases; bases with no gene match: 3.

The V gene is TRBV2, the J gene TRBJ2-3, with 10 bases identical to TRBD2. Germline values: CDR1 SNHLY, CDR2 FYNNEI. The CDR3 consists of 16 residues. The J segment lost 5 bases and the V segment lost 6 bases, leaving 11 bases of the junction unmatched. The CDR3 DNA is TGTGCCAGCAGAGTAACCCTAGCGGGGGACGGAGATACGCAGTATTTT. Its translation: CASRVTLAGDGDTQYF.

The V call is TRBV3-1 (or the pseudogene TRBV3-2), the J call TRBJ1-2; no reliable D call. The CDR3 is 15 residues long. In germline, CDR1 is LGHDT, CDR2 YNNKEL (reference sequence). V lost 1 base, J lost 7 bases, and 16 bases lay in between. CDR3 region: CASSQVGVSLSGYTF. Written as DNA, the CDR3 is TGTGCCAGCAGCCAAGTGGGAGTAAGCCTTAGTGGCTACACCTTC.

The rearrangement links TRBV5-1 to TRBJ2-5; tentatively, D is TRBD2 (5 bases). Germline assignment: CDR1 SGHRS and CDR2 YFSETQ. V shed 0 bases and J shed 2 bases, with 17 bases lying between them. CDR3 size: 17 residues. In DNA, the CDR3 is TGCGCCAGCAGCTTGGCCCTAAGCGGAGACTTACAAGAGACCCAGTACTTC. Its protein product is CASSLALSGDLQETQYF.

The V call is TRBV12-5, the J call TRBJ1-2; D call uncertain. The CDR3 runs to 15 residues. Germline V gives CDR1 LGHNT, CDR2 FRNRAP. Trimming stripped 3 bases from V and 1 base from J, with 12 bases between. The CDR3 is CASGLGSGSNYGYTF. DNA of the CDR3: TGTGCTAGTGGTTTAGGTTCAGGCAGTAACTATGGCTACACCTTC.

The J gene is TRBJ1-1, the V gene TRBV5-4, with 8 positions matching TRBD1. The germline gives CDR1 SGHNT, CDR2 YYREEE (reference sequence). The CDR3 totals 16 residues. The trim removed 4 bases at V and 5 bases at J, leaving 13 bases unmatched. The DNA of the CDR3 is TGTGCCAGCAGCAGCGGACAGGGCGTGGGAAAAACTGAAGCTTTCTTT. Residues: CASSSGQGVGKTEAFF. The whole variable domain, remainder taken from reference TRBV5-4 and TRBJ1-1, is ETGVTQSPTHLIKTRGQQVTLRCSSQSGHNTVSWYQQALGQGPQFIFQYYREEENGRGNFPPRFSGLQFPNYSSELNVNALELDDSALYLCASSSGQGVGKTEAFFGQGTRLTVV.

This chain uses TRBV24-1 with TRBJ2-3; TRBD1 might be the D (6 bases). This CDR3 comprises 13 residues. The germline V gene has CDR1 KGHDR and CDR2 SFDVKD. Trimming cost V 12 bases and J 2 bases, with 14 bases left between them. CDR3 in DNA: TGTGCCGCCGCTCGACAGGACACAGATACGCAGTATTTT. This codes for CAAARQDTDTQYF.

The J gene is TRBJ1-3, the V gene TRBV6-6; the D gene is possibly TRBD1 (5 bases). This CDR3 has 14 residues. The germline V gene encodes CDR1 MNHNY and CDR2 SVGAGI (reference sequence). Trimming shortened V by 6 bases and J by 2 bases, and 11 bases separated the two germline ends. The CDR3 bases are TGTGCCAGCAGCTCCGACAGAGCTGGAAACACCATATATTTT. It specifies CASSSDRAGNTIYF.

The chain carries TRBV2 and TRBJ2-7; 10 nucleotides line up with TRBD2. This CDR3 contains 14 residues. The V gene end was trimmed by 7 bases and the J gene end by 2 bases; junction bases not matched to a gene: 5. The germline gives CDR1 SNHLY, CDR2 FYNNEI. The CDR3 nucleotides read TGTGCCAGCAAACCGACTAGCGGGCCCTACGAGCAGTACTTC. Residues: CASKPTSGPYEQYF.

The J gene is TRBJ2-1, the V gene TRBV4-1, with D perhaps matching TRBD2 (5 bases). The CDR3 has 17 amino acids. Germline CDR1 is MGHRA and CDR2 is YSYEKL. Trimming removed 1 base from V and 0 bases from J, with 13 bases in between. CDR3 DNA sequence: TGCGCCAGCAGCCAAGGCGGTCGGGGAAGCTCCTACAATGAGCAGTTCTTC. Its translation: CASSQGGRGSSYNEQFF.

This sequence joins TRBV3-1 (or the pseudogene TRBV3-2) and TRBJ2-5; D unclear. The CDR3 is 15 residues long. Trimming pared 0 bases from V and 5 bases from J, leaving 13 bases between. Germline V gives CDR1 LGHDT, CDR2 YNNKEL (reference sequence). The CDR3 sequence: CASSQERSVRETQYF. As DNA, the CDR3 is TGTGCCAGCAGCCAAGAGAGGTCGGTCCGGGAGACCCAGTACTTC.

J is TRBJ1-2 and V is TRBV29-1; 8 nucleotides agree with TRBD1. The CDR3 length is 16 residues. V shed 1 base, J shed 7 bases, and the junction held 14 bases outside the gene matches. Germline-derived CDR1 and CDR2 are SQVTM and ANQGSEA. The DNA of the CDR3 is TGCAGCGTTGAAGGGCAGGGGGCGCGTCTGGGCTTTGGCTACACCTTC. Protein product: CSVEGQGARLGFGYTF.

The rearrangement joins TRBV15 to TRBJ2-5; possible D gene TRBD1, 5 bases. The CDR3 contains 14 residues. Trimming removed 0 bases at V and 4 bases at J, with 9 bases between. The germline V gene has CDR1 LNHNV and CDR2 YYDKDF (reference sequence). CDR3: CATSRDRQIETQYF. DNA for the CDR3: TGTGCCACCAGCAGAGATCGACAGATAGAGACCCAGTACTTC.

This clone occurred a few times. The chain is built from TRBV7-3 and TRBJ1-2; TRBD1 agrees at 7 bases. V dropped 4 bases and J dropped 2; count of bases not matched to a gene: 7. This CDR3 is built from 15 residues. Germline CDR1 is SGHTA and CDR2 is FQGTGA. The CDR3 nucleotides are TGTGCCAGCAGCTCCTGGGACAGCCAGAACTATGGCTACACCTTC. Protein sequence: CASSSWDSQNYGYTF.

V and J are TRBV5-1 and TRBJ1-4; no reliable D call. CDR3 size: 14 residues. V lost 1 base and J 3 bases, leaving 7 bases between the germline ends. The germline V gene encodes CDR1 SGHRS and CDR2 YFSETQ. The CDR3 DNA follows: TGCGCCAGCAGCTTGCAGGATCCTAATGAAAAACTGTTTTTT. Its protein product is CASSLQDPNEKLFF.

The CDR3 spells CASEDRGNTEAFF. The CDR3 DNA reads as TGTGCCAGCGAGGACAGAGGGAACACTGAAGCTTTCTTT. The chain joins TRBV28 to TRBJ1-1; D may be TRBD1 (6 bases). CDR1 is MDHEN and CDR2 is SYDVKM in the germline V gene. The CDR3 length is 13 residues. V lost 8 bases, J lost 1 base, and 11 bases lay in between.

The V and J genes are TRBV28 and TRBJ1-2; maybe TRBD1 (5 bases). The germline V gene has CDR1 MDHEN and CDR2 SYDVKM. Trimming took 5 bases from V and 4 from J, leaving 14 bases between them. The CDR3 consists of 14 residues. The CDR3 nucleotides read TGTGCCAGCAGTCTTTCGCGGGGGAGCTATGGCTACACCTTC. This sequence encodes CASSLSRGSYGYTF.